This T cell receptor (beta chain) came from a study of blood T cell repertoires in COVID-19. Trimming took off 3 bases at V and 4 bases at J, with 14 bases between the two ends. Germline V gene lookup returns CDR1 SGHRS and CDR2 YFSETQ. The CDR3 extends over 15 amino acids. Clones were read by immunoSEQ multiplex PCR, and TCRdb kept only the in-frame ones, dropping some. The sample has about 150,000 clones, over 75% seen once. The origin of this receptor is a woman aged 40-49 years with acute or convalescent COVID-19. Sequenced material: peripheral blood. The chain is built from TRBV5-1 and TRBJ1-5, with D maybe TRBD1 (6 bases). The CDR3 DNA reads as TGCGCCAGCAGCTCTGACGGACAGCCAAATCAGCCCCAGCATTTT. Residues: CASSSDGQPNQPQHF.